What follows describes a single T cell receptor beta chain. The antigen is unknown. Using immunoSEQ multiplex PCR, the repertoire was profiled, and TCRdb retains in-frame clones only, with some absent. Of 25,000 to 30,000 clones listed, about 93% are singletons. This sample is part of a study of chemoradiotherapy in HPV16-positive cancers. Notes on the study in general: Only two HPV16-positive patients supplied the functional HPV-specificity definition.

The material was blood, obtained from a patient who underwent chemoradiotherapy. The sequence came from a human donor with HPV-associated anogenital cancer.

In DNA, the CDR3 is TGTGCCAGCAGTTACCAAGTAAACTATGGCTACACCTTC. As protein: CASSYQVNYGYTF. The chain links TRBV6-5 to TRBJ1-2, with D unclear. V was pared by 2 bases and J by 2 bases, with 6 bases between. The CDR3 is made up of 13 amino acids. Germline-derived CDR1 and CDR2 are MNHEY and SVGAGI.